This record covers a single TCR beta chain. Germline V lookup: CDR1 ENHRY, CDR2 SYGVKD. J lost 3 bases, V lost 7 bases, and 11 bases had no gene match. The CDR3 loop spans 15 amino acids. The record originates from a study of technical replicates of blood from a handful of donors. Sequencing used immunoSEQ multiplex PCR; TCRdb keeps in-frame clones, though not all of them. The sample gives roughly 57,000 clones, around 96% of which show up once; about 3% is in the top ten. Sequenced input: PBMCs. The TCR comes from a human donor in good health. Some clones in this sample may be carry-over from other donors' samples. The chain has TRBV10-3 and TRBJ2-7, with 8 bases fitting TRBD1. The CDR3 protein is CAINPGGPSYYEQYF. For the CDR3, the DNA is TGTGCCATCAACCCAGGGGGCCCATCTTACTACGAGCAGTACTTC.